The sequence of this TCR beta chain was determined in a study of beta chain features in type 1 diabetes. Looking at the study overall: Summed over all samples, the examined sorted cells came to 85 million to 140 million.

The whole isolated RNA underwent reverse transcription, so sequencing captured expressed TCRB transcripts. Repertoires were generated with immunoSEQ multiplex PCR, while TCRdb's copy carries only in-frame clones and drops some. The sample has 130,000 or so clones; around 8.8% are singletons. Markers CD45RO/CCR7/CD25/CD127/CD95/CD27 served to sort CD4+ naive, central memory, regulatory and stem cell-like memory cells. Trimming removed 2 bases from V and 0 bases from J; junction bases left unmatched: 2. The CDR3 covers 15 residues. CDR1 and CDR2 from the germline V gene are KGHSH and LQKENI. On this clone itself: No antigen is known for it.

Study-wide points: Any HLA effect on TCRB rearrangement was left unresolved by small sub-analyses. Within patients, naive, central memory and Treg TCRB repertoires seemed more similar than within healthy donors. Within each of all four CD4+ subsets, Type 1 diabetes patients had TCRB CDR3s that were moderately but significantly shorter.

The sequence was obtained from a man younger than 40 with type 1 diabetes. The chain joins TRBV18 to TRBJ2-3, with 7 bases fitting TRBD2. The material sequenced was central memory CD4+ T cells from blood. The chain's CDR3 is CASSPGEGSTDTQYF. CDR3 nucleotide sequence: TGTGCCAGCTCACCAGGGGAGGGGAGCACAGATACGCAGTATTTT.